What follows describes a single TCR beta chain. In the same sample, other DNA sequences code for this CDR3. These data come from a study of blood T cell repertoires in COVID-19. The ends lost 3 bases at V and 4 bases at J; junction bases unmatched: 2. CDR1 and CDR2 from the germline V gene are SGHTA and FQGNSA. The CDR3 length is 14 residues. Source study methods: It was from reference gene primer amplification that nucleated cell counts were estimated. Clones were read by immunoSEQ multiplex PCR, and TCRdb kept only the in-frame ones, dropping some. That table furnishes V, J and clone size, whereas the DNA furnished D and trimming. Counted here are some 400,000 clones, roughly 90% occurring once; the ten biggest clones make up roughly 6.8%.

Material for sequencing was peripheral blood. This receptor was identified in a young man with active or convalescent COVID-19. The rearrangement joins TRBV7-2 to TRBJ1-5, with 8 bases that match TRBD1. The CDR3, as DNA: TGTGCCAGCAGCTTGGACAGGGTGAATCAGCCCCAGCATTTT. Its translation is CASSLDRVNQPQHF.